This is a list of T cell receptor beta chains from one sample in a study of somatic mutations in cytotoxic T cells in rheumatoid arthritis. Generated by immunoSEQ multiplex PCR, the TCRdb table keeps only in-frame clones and is missing some. The sample records fewer than 2,500 clones, 60% to 80% being singletons. The sequencing here drew on CD8+ T cells sorted from blood, taken at a follow-up visit. All receptors derive from a man aged 65 to 79 with rheumatoid arthritis. Each CDR3 is given with its conserved first and last residue. A D gene is named only where the DNA matches it firmly. Clone size is given for some rows only: seen once, a few or many times, or a class if the clone is expanded.

J gene: TRBJ2-7; CDR3 length: 15; V gene: TRBV5-1; clone size: NA; D gene: NA; CDR3 DNA: TGCGCCAGCAGCCCCCGGGACTTGGGCACCTACGAGCAGTACTTC; CDR3 protein: CASSPRDLGTYEQYF
J gene: TRBJ2-7; CDR3 length: 13; V gene: TRBV11-2; clone size: NA; D gene: TRBD1; CDR3 DNA: TGTGCCAGCAGCTACGGGACAGTTTACGAGCAGTACTTC; CDR3 protein: CASSYGTVYEQYF
J gene: TRBJ2-1; CDR3 length: 14; V gene: TRBV28; clone size: medium-sized; D gene: TRBD2; CDR3 DNA: TGTGCCAGCAGTTTGAAGCGGGGGGACAATGAGCAGTTCTTC; CDR3 protein: CASSLKRGDNEQFF
J gene: TRBJ1-1; CDR3 length: 13; V gene: TRBV6-1; clone size: NA; D gene: NA; CDR3 DNA: TGTGCCAGCAGTGAAGGGGGGAACACTGAAGCTTTCTTT; CDR3 protein: CASSEGGNTEAFF
J gene: TRBJ1-6; CDR3 length: 13; V gene: TRBV6-1; clone size: NA; D gene: TRBD1; CDR3 DNA: TGTGCCAGCGGGTCGACAGGGGCTTCACCCCTCCACTTT; CDR3 protein: CASGSTGASPLHF
J gene: TRBJ2-2; CDR3 length: 19; V gene: TRBV11-2; clone size: NA; D gene: TRBD2; CDR3 DNA: TGTGCCAGCAGCCAACTAGCGGGAGTTTCGCTGCGTGACACCGGGGAGCTGTTTTTT; CDR3 protein: CASSQLAGVSLRDTGELFF
J gene: TRBJ1-5; CDR3 length: 16; V gene: TRBV13; clone size: NA; D gene: NA; CDR3 DNA: TGTGCCAGCAGCTTAGGACAGGGAAATAGCAATCAGCCCCAGCATTTT; CDR3 protein: CASSLGQGNSNQPQHF
J gene: TRBJ2-4; CDR3 length: 16; V gene: TRBV28; clone size: NA; D gene: TRBD1; CDR3 DNA: TGTGCCAGCAGCCTACCGACAGGGGGGTCCAAAAACATTCAGTACTTC; CDR3 protein: CASSLPTGGSKNIQYF
J gene: TRBJ2-1; CDR3 length: 17; V gene: TRBV27; clone size: once; D gene: NA; CDR3 DNA: TGTGCCAGCAGTTTAATCCCCCTTGGTAGCTCCTACAATGAGCAGTTCTTC; CDR3 protein: CASSLIPLGSSYNEQFF
J gene: TRBJ2-3; CDR3 length: 17; V gene: TRBV10-3; clone size: once; D gene: NA; CDR3 DNA: TGTGCCATCAGTGACCCAATGAGGGCCCCTAGCACAGATACGCAGTATTTT; CDR3 protein: CAISDPMRAPSTDTQYF
J gene: TRBJ2-1; CDR3 length: 15; V gene: TRBV11-3; clone size: NA; D gene: TRBD2; CDR3 DNA: TGTGCCAGCAGCCCGGGACTAGCGGAGTACAATGAGCAGTTCTTC; CDR3 protein: CASSPGLAEYNEQFF
J gene: TRBJ2-2; CDR3 length: 16; V gene: TRBV4-2; clone size: NA; D gene: NA; CDR3 DNA: TGTGCCAGCAGCCAAGTATTTCAGGGTGAAGCCGGGGAGCTGTTTTTT; CDR3 protein: CASSQVFQGEAGELFF
J gene: TRBJ1-5; CDR3 length: 15; V gene: TRBV28; clone size: NA; D gene: NA; CDR3 DNA: TGTGCCAGCAGTGGGTCATGGGTGGGAAATCAGCCCCAGCATTTT; CDR3 protein: CASSGSWVGNQPQHF
J gene: TRBJ1-1; CDR3 length: 15; V gene: TRBV6-5; clone size: NA; D gene: NA; CDR3 DNA: TGTGCCAGCAGTTTCTCCAAAACATGGGACACTGAAGCTTTCTTT; CDR3 protein: CASSFSKTWDTEAFF
J gene: TRBJ2-1; CDR3 length: 13; V gene: TRBV27; clone size: NA; D gene: TRBD2; CDR3 DNA: TGTGCCAGTGGGACTAGCGGAAACAATGAGCAGTTCTTC; CDR3 protein: CASGTSGNNEQFF
J gene: TRBJ2-7; CDR3 length: 15; V gene: TRBV5-1; clone size: NA; D gene: TRBD2; CDR3 DNA: TGCGCCAGCAGCTTGGGTCTAGCGGGAGTCTACGAGCAGTACTTC; CDR3 protein: CASSLGLAGVYEQYF
J gene: TRBJ2-1; CDR3 length: 16; V gene: TRBV29-1; clone size: NA; D gene: TRBD2; CDR3 DNA: TGCAGCGTTGAAGGTACTAGCGGGAGGGCCCGGGGTGAGCAGTTCTTC; CDR3 protein: CSVEGTSGRARGEQFF
J gene: TRBJ1-2; CDR3 length: 11; V gene: TRBV20-1; clone size: NA; D gene: NA; CDR3 DNA: TGCAGTGCTCTGACGGGTTATGGCTACACCTTC; CDR3 protein: CSALTGYGYTF
J gene: TRBJ2-3; CDR3 length: 16; V gene: TRBV7-6; clone size: NA; D gene: NA; CDR3 DNA: TGTGCCAGCAGCTTATTATCAGGGATGGGGACAGATACGCAGTATTTT; CDR3 protein: CASSLLSGMGTDTQYF
J gene: TRBJ2-7; CDR3 length: 13; V gene: TRBV11-2; clone size: few; D gene: NA; CDR3 DNA: TGTGCCAGCAGCTTATCAGCTTCCTACGAGCAGTACTTC; CDR3 protein: CASSLSASYEQYF
J gene: TRBJ2-7; CDR3 length: 13; V gene: TRBV9; clone size: NA; D gene: NA; CDR3 DNA: TGTGCCAGCAGCGCCGCAGGTTTCGACGAGCAGTACTTC; CDR3 protein: CASSAAGFDEQYF
J gene: TRBJ1-2; CDR3 length: 14; V gene: TRBV7-9; clone size: NA; D gene: NA; CDR3 DNA: TGTGCCAGCAGCCGATGGGACATTGACTATGGCTACACCTTC; CDR3 protein: CASSRWDIDYGYTF
J gene: TRBJ2-5; CDR3 length: 14; V gene: TRBV6-1; clone size: once; D gene: NA; CDR3 DNA: TGTGCCAGCACCTTGGGCAGGGGCCAAGAGACCCAGTACTTC; CDR3 protein: CASTLGRGQETQYF
J gene: TRBJ2-7; CDR3 length: 12; V gene: TRBV7-8; clone size: few; D gene: NA; CDR3 DNA: TGTGCCAGCAGCTTAGGACAGTACGAGCAGTACTTC; CDR3 protein: CASSLGQYEQYF
J gene: TRBJ1-1; CDR3 length: 12; V gene: TRBV5-4; clone size: NA; D gene: NA; CDR3 DNA: TGTGCCAGCAGCTTGGGGGTGACTGAAGCTTTCTTT; CDR3 protein: CASSLGVTEAFF
J gene: TRBJ1-5; CDR3 length: 15; V gene: TRBV4-1; clone size: NA; D gene: NA; CDR3 DNA: TGCGCCAGCAGCCAAGGAAACAGGGTAGGAGAGCCCCAGCATTTT; CDR3 protein: CASSQGNRVGEPQHF
J gene: TRBJ1-5; CDR3 length: 16; V gene: TRBV13; clone size: few; D gene: NA; CDR3 DNA: TGTGCCAGCAGCTTAGGACAGGGAAACAGCAATCAGCCCCAGCATTTT; CDR3 protein: CASSLGQGNSNQPQHF
J gene: TRBJ2-6; CDR3 length: 20; V gene: TRBV28; clone size: NA; D gene: NA; CDR3 DNA: TGTGCCAGCAGTCCCCAGGACCCCGGGACCGATAGCTCTGGGGCCAACGTCCTGACTTTC; CDR3 protein: CASSPQDPGTDSSGANVLTF
J gene: TRBJ1-1; CDR3 length: 16; V gene: TRBV7-9; clone size: NA; D gene: NA; CDR3 DNA: TGTGCCAGCAGCCCCAGTGGGGGTGGATGGGACACTGAAGCTTTCTTT; CDR3 protein: CASSPSGGGWDTEAFF
J gene: TRBJ2-5; CDR3 length: 16; V gene: TRBV4-1; clone size: NA; D gene: NA; CDR3 DNA: TGCGCCAGCAGCCAAGATTCCGGGGGCTCCCAAGAGACCCAGTACTTC; CDR3 protein: CASSQDSGGSQETQYF
J gene: TRBJ1-6; CDR3 length: 14; V gene: TRBV27; clone size: few; D gene: NA; CDR3 DNA: TGTGCCAGCAGTTTAAGCATGGCCAATTCACCCCTCCACTTT; CDR3 protein: CASSLSMANSPLHF
J gene: TRBJ2-1; CDR3 length: 14; V gene: TRBV5-4; clone size: NA; D gene: NA; CDR3 DNA: TGTGCCAGCAGCTGGGGACCGAACGACAATGAGCAGTTCTTC; CDR3 protein: CASSWGPNDNEQFF
J gene: TRBJ1-4; CDR3 length: 15; V gene: TRBV7-9; clone size: NA; D gene: NA; CDR3 DNA: TGTGCCAGCAGTCCACCCGACAGGTCTAATGAAAAACTGTTTTTT; CDR3 protein: CASSPPDRSNEKLFF
J gene: TRBJ2-1; CDR3 length: 15; V gene: TRBV27; clone size: NA; D gene: NA; CDR3 DNA: TGTGCCAGCAGTTTAGGCAGCACCTCCTACAATGAGCAGTTCTTC; CDR3 protein: CASSLGSTSYNEQFF
J gene: TRBJ1-1; CDR3 length: 14; V gene: TRBV5-1; clone size: few; D gene: NA; CDR3 DNA: TGCGCCAGCAGCCCGCGAGGGGAGAACACTGAAGCTTTCTTT; CDR3 protein: CASSPRGENTEAFF
J gene: TRBJ1-4; CDR3 length: 15; V gene: TRBV11-2; clone size: once; D gene: TRBD1; CDR3 DNA: TGTGCCAGCAGCTTGTCGGACAGGTTTGTGGAAAAACTGTTTTTT; CDR3 protein: CASSLSDRFVEKLFF
J gene: TRBJ2-5; CDR3 length: 17; V gene: TRBV7-9; clone size: NA; D gene: TRBD2; CDR3 DNA: TGTGCCAGCAGCTTAGGGGGGGGAGGGGACGCGTTGGAGACCCAGTACTTC; CDR3 protein: CASSLGGGGDALETQYF
J gene: TRBJ2-1; CDR3 length: 15; V gene: TRBV6-1; clone size: NA; D gene: TRBD2; CDR3 DNA: TGTGCCAGCAGTGAGCTTAGCGGGGGGGTTAGGGAGCAGTTCTTC; CDR3 protein: CASSELSGGVREQFF
J gene: TRBJ2-3; CDR3 length: 15; V gene: TRBV7-9; clone size: NA; D gene: TRBD1; CDR3 DNA: TGTGCCAGCAGCTCCCGGGACAGGGACACAGATACGCAGTATTTT; CDR3 protein: CASSSRDRDTDTQYF
J gene: TRBJ1-1; CDR3 length: 14; V gene: TRBV7-6; clone size: NA; D gene: NA; CDR3 DNA: TGTGCCAGCAGCCCAGTCGAGGGCACTATTGAAGCTTTCTTT; CDR3 protein: CASSPVEGTIEAFF
J gene: TRBJ2-7; CDR3 length: 13; V gene: TRBV13; clone size: NA; D gene: NA; CDR3 DNA: TGTGCCAGCAGCCAGGTCTCTGCCTACGAGCAGTACTTC; CDR3 protein: CASSQVSAYEQYF
J gene: TRBJ2-3; CDR3 length: 14; V gene: TRBV6-1; clone size: NA; D gene: TRBD1; CDR3 DNA: TGTGCCAGCGGAGCAGGGGGCGTTCCAGATACGCAGTATTTT; CDR3 protein: CASGAGGVPDTQYF
J gene: TRBJ2-1; CDR3 length: 15; V gene: TRBV6-1; clone size: NA; D gene: NA; CDR3 DNA: TGTGCCAGCAGTTCCCCACCGGGCGACGTGCGTGAGCAGTTCTTC; CDR3 protein: CASSSPPGDVREQFF
J gene: TRBJ2-2; CDR3 length: 13; V gene: TRBV7-7; clone size: NA; D gene: NA; CDR3 DNA: TGTGCCAGCAGCCTTCGGGGATCCGGGGAGCTGTTTTTT; CDR3 protein: CASSLRGSGELFF
J gene: TRBJ2-7; CDR3 length: 15; V gene: TRBV29-1; clone size: NA; D gene: TRBD1; CDR3 DNA: TGCAGCGTTGAAGTTCCCCGGGACAGGGCCTCCCTAGGGGACTTC; CDR3 protein: CSVEVPRDRASLGDF
J gene: TRBJ2-1; CDR3 length: 16; V gene: TRBV5-4; clone size: NA; D gene: TRBD2; CDR3 DNA: TGTGCCAGCAGCGCCACCGGGACTAGCTCCTACAATGAGCAGTTCTTC; CDR3 protein: CASSATGTSSYNEQFF
J gene: TRBJ2-2; CDR3 length: 11; V gene: TRBV27; clone size: NA; D gene: NA; CDR3 DNA: TGTGCCAGCAGTTCCGAAGGGGAGCTGTTTTTT; CDR3 protein: CASSSEGELFF
J gene: TRBJ2-1; CDR3 length: 15; V gene: TRBV5-1; clone size: NA; D gene: NA; CDR3 DNA: TGCGCCAGCCTCCCGTTGGGCCCTACTGGGGATGAGCAGTTCTTC; CDR3 protein: CASLPLGPTGDEQFF
J gene: TRBJ2-5; CDR3 length: 12; V gene: TRBV11-1; clone size: NA; D gene: NA; CDR3 DNA: TGTGCCAGCAGCCAGACAGGAGAGACCCAGTACTTC; CDR3 protein: CASSQTGETQYF
J gene: TRBJ2-7; CDR3 length: 12; V gene: TRBV28; clone size: NA; D gene: NA; CDR3 DNA: TGTGCCAGCAGTCCCAGGGGCCACGAGCAGTACTTC; CDR3 protein: CASSPRGHEQYF
J gene: TRBJ1-1; CDR3 length: 14; V gene: TRBV6-1; clone size: NA; D gene: NA; CDR3 DNA: TGTGCCAGCAGTGAAGGGACATGGAACACTGAAGCTTTCTTT; CDR3 protein: CASSEGTWNTEAFF
J gene: TRBJ1-1; CDR3 length: 13; V gene: TRBV2; clone size: NA; D gene: NA; CDR3 DNA: TGTGCCAGCACCCTCGGAAGGGACCCTGAAGCTTTCTTT; CDR3 protein: CASTLGRDPEAFF
J gene: TRBJ2-2; CDR3 length: 14; V gene: TRBV6-4; clone size: medium-sized; D gene: NA; CDR3 DNA: TGTGCCAGTCAGGGGTCTCCGAACACCGGGGAGCTGTTTTTT; CDR3 protein: CASQGSPNTGELFF
J gene: TRBJ1-4; CDR3 length: 17; V gene: TRBV4-1; clone size: NA; D gene: NA; CDR3 DNA: TGCGCCAGCAACGTATTGGGGGAAACAGGGTTCGGTGAAAAACTGTTTTTT; CDR3 protein: CASNVLGETGFGEKLFF
J gene: TRBJ1-2; CDR3 length: 15; V gene: TRBV11-2; clone size: NA; D gene: TRBD1; CDR3 DNA: TGTGCCAGCAGCTTAGCAGGGGGCCGTGCCTATGGCTACACCTTC; CDR3 protein: CASSLAGGRAYGYTF